This T cell receptor beta chain was profiled in a study of cytomegalovirus exposure and HLA in healthy donors. Healthy individuals who donated bone marrow served as the donors. PCR used 60 Vbeta primers and 13 Jbeta primers. Per the authors' pipeline: Approximately 79 million unique TCR beta chains, about 11 million of them shared, were counted by a later analysis. Repertoires were generated with immunoSEQ multiplex PCR, while TCRdb's copy carries only in-frame clones and drops some. V, J and clone size are taken as reported in that table, and D and trimming were inferred from the DNA itself. Of fewer than 100,000 clones in the sample, about three quarters were seen once. As to this clone: What it recognizes is unknown.

Broader study findings: Most TCRs appeared rarely, but some public TCRs recurred in many donors. Diagnosis of cytomegalovirus status made by the classifier reportedly showed high specificity and sensitivity.

This sequence was found in a female donor in good health and CMV-seronegative. Material for sequencing was PBMCs.

The CDR3 DNA sequence: TGTGCCAGCATACCCGACAGCCGCTCCTACGAGCAGTACTTC. This codes for CASIPDSRSYEQYF. The chain links TRBV6-6 to TRBJ2-7; tentatively, D is TRBD1 (5 bases). Germline V gene data show CDR1 as MNHNY and CDR2 as SVGAGI (reference sequence). The CDR3 totals 14 residues. Trimming cost V 7 bases and J 0 bases, with 13 bases left between them.